This passage covers 2 T cell receptor beta chains from one sample sequenced in a study of beta chain features in type 1 diabetes. The authors reverse transcribed all of the isolated RNA, so sequencing captured expressed TCRB transcripts. Sequencing used immunoSEQ multiplex PCR; TCRdb keeps in-frame clones, though not all of them. The sample gives under 950,000 clones, around a sixth of which show up once; 0.02% to 0.03% is in the top ten. Sequenced sample: naive CD4+ T cells from blood. The receptors originated from a woman under 30 in good health.

The V call is TRBV7-9, the J call TRBJ2-7; D tentatively reads TRBD1 or TRBD2 (6 bases each). Germline V CDR1 and CDR2: SEHNR, FQNEAQ (reference sequence). The CDR3 loop spans 14 amino acids. Trimming took 4 bases from V and 7 from J, leaving 17 bases between them. CDR3 residues: CASSYVAGHREQYF. In DNA, the CDR3 is TGTGCCAGCAGCTATGTGGCGGGACATCGGGAGCAGTACTTC. The full variable domain, with the rest looked up from reference TRBV7-9 and TRBJ2-7, is DTGVSQNPRHKITKRGQNVTFRCDPISEHNRLYWYRQTLGQGPEFLTYFQNEAQLEKSRLLSDRFSAERPKGSFSTLEIQRTEQGDSAMYLCASSYVAGHREQYFGPGTRLTVT.

J is TRBJ2-5 and V is TRBV7-2, with 8 bases lining up with TRBD1. V lost 5 bases to trimming and J lost 4 bases; unmatched junction nucleotides: 9. Germline CDR1 SGHTA, CDR2 FQGNSA. CDR3 length equals 15 residues. The CDR3 loop is CASSGGQGERETQYF. As DNA, the CDR3 is TGTGCCAGCAGCGGAGGACAGGGTGAACGAGAGACCCAGTACTTC.